Listed below are T cell receptor beta chains from one sample, sequenced in a study of cytomegalovirus exposure and HLA in healthy donors. Profiling relied on immunoSEQ multiplex PCR, and the TCRdb table lists in-frame clones only, not all of them. This table has some 150,000 clones, about four fifths appearing once. The source material was PBMCs. The receptors were sampled from a man aged 45-65 years in good health and CMV-seropositive. Both conserved end residues are part of each CDR3. The order of the fields is V gene, D gene, clone size, J gene, CDR3 DNA, CDR3 protein. The D gene is left open where the match is weak. Clone size is shown for a subset of rows, as once, few, many or a class of expanded clone.

>TRBV7-9|TRBD2|-|TRBJ2-3
TGTTCCAGCAGCCTGGGACTAGCGGGGAACACAGATACGCAGTATTTT
CSSSLGLAGNTDTQYF
>TRBV7-2|-|-|TRBJ1-4
TGTGCCAGCAGTCCGGGTGTAGAAGGTGAAAAACTGTTTTTT
CASSPGVEGEKLFF
>TRBV27|TRBD2|-|TRBJ2-3
TGTGCCAGCACCCCCCTAGCGGGAAGTATGGAGCAGGGAGATACGCAGTATTTT
CASTPLAGSMEQGDTQYF
>TRBV28|-|-|TRBJ2-5
TGTGCCAGCAGTCGCTACAGGGAAACAGAGACCCAGTACTTC
CASSRYRETETQYF
>TRBV29-1|-|few|TRBJ1-4
TGCAGCGTTGGATTCGGAACTAATGAAAAACTGTTTTTT
CSVGFGTNEKLFF
>TRBV13|-|-|TRBJ2-2
TGTGCCAGCAGCTCCCTCGGGGGCACCGGGGAGCTGTTTTTT
CASSSLGGTGELFF
>TRBV5-4|-|-|TRBJ2-5
TGTGCCAGCAGCTTGGACCAACGGGAGACCCAGTACTTC
CASSLDQRETQYF
>TRBV5-4|TRBD1|-|TRBJ1-6
TGTGCCAGCAGTGCAGGGGGCTCCTATAATTCACCCCTCCACTTT
CASSAGGSYNSPLHF
>TRBV7-3|TRBD1|-|TRBJ1-2
TGTGCCAGCAGCCCTGGACAGGGAGCGTATGGCTACACCTTC
CASSPGQGAYGYTF
>TRBV18|TRBD1|once|TRBJ1-5
TGTGCCAGCCAACAGGGGATTGGCAATCAGCCCCAGCATTTT
CASQQGIGNQPQHF
>TRBV15|TRBD2|-|TRBJ2-7
TGTGCCACCAGCAGAGAGGGCCTAGCGGGGGCAGCCTACGAGCAGTACTTC
CATSREGLAGAAYEQYF
>TRBV5-1|-|-|TRBJ2-4
TGCGCCAGCAGCCCGCAGGGAACGAAGACCAAAAACATTCAGTACTTC
CASSPQGTKTKNIQYF
>TRBV6-6|TRBD1|-|TRBJ1-1
TGTGCCAGCAGGTCCACCGGGACAGGGAACACTGAGGCTTTCTTT
CASRSTGTGNTEAFF
>TRBV19|TRBD1|-|TRBJ2-5
TGTGCCAGTAGTTCGCCTGGGACAGAACAAGAGACCCAGTACTTC
CASSSPGTEQETQYF
>TRBV4-2|TRBD2|-|TRBJ2-1
TGTGCCAGCAGCCAATTAAGCGGGAGCCACAATGAGCAGTTCTTC
CASSQLSGSHNEQFF
>TRBV7-3|-|-|TRBJ1-3
TGTGCCAGCAGCCGATCAGGGACACCTGGAAACACCATATATTTT
CASSRSGTPGNTIYF
>TRBV19|-|-|TRBJ2-2
TGTGCCAGTAGTAAAATCCCGGGACAGAACACCGGGGAGCTGTTTTTT
CASSKIPGQNTGELFF
>TRBV6-5|-|-|TRBJ1-2
TGTGCCACCAGGAGGGAGAGGGAATATGGCTACACCTTC
CATRREREYGYTF
>TRBV19|TRBD2|-|TRBJ2-7
TGTGCCAGTAGTATAGGAGGACTAGCTGGCTCCTACGAGCAGTACTTC
CASSIGGLAGSYEQYF
>TRBV19|TRBD1|-|TRBJ2-6
TGTGCCAGTAGTCTAATTAGGGGGCGTGGGGCCAACGTCCTGACTTTC
CASSLIRGRGANVLTF
>TRBV7-2|TRBD2|-|TRBJ2-6
TGTGCCAGCAGCTCCGGATATAGCGGGCCCCGCTCTGGGGCCAACGTCCTGACTTTC
CASSSGYSGPRSGANVLTF
>TRBV11-2|-|-|TRBJ1-2
TGTGCCAGCAGCTCATCAGGGATTAAGAGCTATGGCTACACCTTC
CASSSSGIKSYGYTF
>TRBV5-1|-|-|TRBJ1-1
TGCGCCAGCAGCTTGGATTCGGGCACTGAAGCTTTCTTT
CASSLDSGTEAFF
>TRBV6-6|-|-|TRBJ2-7
TGTGCCAGCACCGACAGGTCTTCCTACGAGCAGTACTTC
CASTDRSSYEQYF
>TRBV5-1|-|-|TRBJ2-3
TGCGCCAGCAGCTTAACTAGCCCCGCAGATACGCAGTATTTT
CASSLTSPADTQYF
>TRBV30|-|-|TRBJ1-1
TGTGCCTGGAACCCACGAGGGAGCACTGAAGCTTTCTTT
CAWNPRGSTEAFF
>TRBV19|TRBD2|-|TRBJ2-1
TGTGCCAGTAGTCGGACTAGCGGGGGGGCGAATGAGCAGTTCTTC
CASSRTSGGANEQFF
>TRBV7-9|TRBD1|-|TRBJ1-1
TGTGCCAGCAGCGCAGGGACAGCGAACACTGAAGCTTTCTTT
CASSAGTANTEAFF
>TRBV19|TRBD1|-|TRBJ2-7
TGTGCCAGTAGTCCCTGGGCAGGGGGTGAGGAGCAGTACTTC
CASSPWAGGEEQYF
>TRBV19|TRBD1|-|TRBJ1-4
TGTGCCAGTAGCGCATCGGGACAGGCTGAGGGTAAACTGTTTTTT
CASSASGQAEGKLFF
>TRBV4-1|TRBD2|-|TRBJ2-7
TGCGCCAGCAGCCAGGGACTAGCGGGGTCCAGGGAGCAGTACTTC
CASSQGLAGSREQYF
>TRBV21-1|-|once|TRBJ2-1
TGTGCCAGCAGCCGTGAGACTAGCGGGGATGACAATGAGCAGTTCTTC
CASSRETSGDDNEQFF
>TRBV5-1|TRBD2|-|TRBJ2-1
TGCGCCAGCAGCTTGGGGACTAGCAATGAGCAGTTCTTC
CASSLGTSNEQFF
>TRBV11-3|TRBD1|few|TRBJ1-6
TGTGCCAGCAGCTTAGCCCGGGACAGTTGGTCACCCCTCCACTTT
CASSLARDSWSPLHF
>TRBV5-1|-|medium-sized|TRBJ1-1
TGCGCCAGCAGCATTACAGGAAACACTGAAGCTTTCTTT
CASSITGNTEAFF
>TRBV5-8|-|-|TRBJ1-6
TGCGCCAGCAGCCAAGATGCAGCGAATTCACCCCTCCACTTT
CASSQDAANSPLHF
>TRBV4-1|TRBD1|-|TRBJ2-6
TGCGCCAGCAGCCAAGGACAGGGCGCTGGGGCCAACGTCCTGACTTTC
CASSQGQGAGANVLTF
>TRBV6-5|-|-|TRBJ2-1
TGTGCCAGCAGTTACATGGGCCGTGAGCAGTTCTTC
CASSYMGREQFF
>TRBV29-1|TRBD2|-|TRBJ2-1
TGCAGCGTCTGGTGGGGACTAGCACAGTTCTTC
CSVWWGLAQFF
>TRBV30|TRBD2|-|TRBJ2-1
TGTGCCTGGACCGGGACTAGCGGGGGGTACAATGAGCAGTTCTTC
CAWTGTSGGYNEQFF
>TRBV30|-|-|TRBJ1-1
TGTGCCTGGTCTCAGGGTATGAACACTGAAGCTTTCTTT
CAWSQGMNTEAFF
>TRBV28|-|-|TRBJ1-3
TGTGCCAGCAGTCCAGGGTTCTCTGGAAACACCATATATTTT
CASSPGFSGNTIYF
>TRBV7-9|-|-|TRBJ1-2
TGTGCCAGCAGCCCTAGGAGGCTTCCTTATGGCTACACCTTC
CASSPRRLPYGYTF
>TRBV6-6|TRBD2|-|TRBJ2-7
TGTGCCAGCACCACTAGTAGCGGGACAAGCGAGCAGTACTTC
CASTTSSGTSEQYF